The 25 T cell receptor beta chains listed next were all sequenced from one sample in a study of response to subunit inactivated influenza vaccine. In TCRdb, the RT-PCR reads were re-called with MiXCR into one record per CDR3 protein. The repertoire holds around 750,000 distinct CDR3 sequences, with over 20% as singletons. Sequences were derived from PBMCs from blood, sampled about 5 days after vaccination. Receptors were obtained from a man between 45 and 60 years old who received an inactivated influenza vaccine.

The chain has TRBV20-1 and TRBJ2-3, with D unresolved. The V gene's germline CDR1 is DFQATT and CDR2 SNEGSKA (reference sequence). V was shortened by 4 bases and J by 2 bases, with 13 bases between the two germline ends. CDR3 size: 14 residues. CDR3 in DNA: TGCAGTGCTATAGGGCCCCTCTTCACAGATACGCAGTATTTT. Amino acid sequence: CSAIGPLFTDTQYF.

This chain uses TRBV6-5 with TRBJ2-5; 15 nucleotides agree with TRBD2. Germline CDR1 reads MNHEY; CDR2 reads SVGAGI. J was trimmed by 0 bases and V by 2 bases; bases with no gene match: 7. This CDR3 contains 19 residues. Here the CDR3 reads CASSYAGLAGGQYQETQYF. As DNA, the CDR3 is TGTGCCAGCAGTTACGCGGGACTAGCGGGGGGCCAGTACCAAGAGACCCAGTACTTC.

This clonotype has a count of ten or more. CDR3 nucleotide sequence: TGCAGCGTGGCGACTAGCGGGAGGGTGGGAGATACGCAGTATTTT. It codes for CSVATSGRVGDTQYF. The chain is built from TRBV29-1 and TRBJ2-3; 14 bases are a match to TRBD2. Germline V gene lookup returns CDR1 SQVTM and CDR2 ANQGSEA. Losses at the gene ends were 6 bases for V and 5 bases for J; bases not matched to a gene: 7. The length of the CDR3 is 15 residues.

The rearrangement joins TRBV5-1 to TRBJ1-5; D remains ambiguous. V lost 1 base and J 3 bases, leaving 8 bases between the germline ends. CDR1 and CDR2 from the germline V gene are SGHRS and YFSETQ. The CDR3 consists of 14 residues. CDR3 DNA sequence: TGCGCCAGCAGCTTGAATGGACTCAATCAGCCCCAGCATTTT. Protein product: CASSLNGLNQPQHF.

This clonotype was seen a handful of times. V usage is TRBV6-5 and J usage is TRBJ2-2; D unclear. The length of the CDR3 is 16 residues. Germline lookup yields CDR1 MNHEY and CDR2 SVGAGI. V lost 3 bases and J 4 bases, leaving 15 bases between the germline ends. For the CDR3, the DNA is TGTGCCAGCAGTTATCGGCGCGGACCCTTCACCGGGGAGCTGTTTTTT. Translation gives CASSYRRGPFTGELFF.

The rearrangement uses TRBV18 and TRBJ2-2; TRBD2 aligns across 9 bases. CDR3 length equals 15 residues. Germline V CDR1 and CDR2: KGHSH, LQKENI. Trimming at V came to 3 bases and at J to 4 bases, leaving 3 bases not matched to a gene. The CDR3 loop reads CASSPSGRCTGELFF. For the CDR3, the DNA is TGTGCCAGCTCACCGAGCGGGAGGTGCACCGGGGAGCTGTTTTTT. The entire variable domain, with the rest obtained from reference TRBV18 and TRBJ2-2, is as follows: NAGVMQNPRHLVRRRGQEARLRCSPMKGHSHVYWYRQLPEEGLKFMVYLQKENIIDESGMPKERFSAEFPKEGPSILRIQQVVRGDSAAYFCASSPSGRCTGELFFGEGSRLTVL.

V gene TRBV9 combines with J gene TRBJ1-4; 8 bases match TRBD1. There are 14 residues in the CDR3. The ends lost 3 bases at V and 8 bases at J; junction bases unmatched: 6. Per germline, CDR1 SGDLS and CDR2 YYNGEE. The CDR3 here is CASSAQTGDEKLFF. As DNA, the CDR3 is TGTGCCAGCAGCGCCCAGACAGGGGACGAAAAACTGTTTTTT.

This chain links TRBV12-3 or TRBV12-4 with TRBJ2-7; the D gene is possibly TRBD2 (5 bases). V was pared by 5 bases and J by 7 bases, with 18 bases between. This CDR3 has 14 residues. In DNA form, the CDR3 reads TGTGCCAGCAGTCCCCGAGGATCCACGGGAGAGCAGTACTTC. The encoded protein is CASSPRGSTGEQYF.

This clonotype turned up a few times. DNA for the CDR3: TGTGCCAGCAGTTTAAACGCAGGGGTCGAGACCCAGTACTTC. Its translation is CASSLNAGVETQYF. This chain joins TRBV12-3 or TRBV12-4 and TRBJ2-5; maybe TRBD1 (6 bases). The CDR3 runs 14 residues. The germline V and J ends were trimmed by 2 bases and 5 bases, with 12 bases remaining between them.

This clonotype was found a few times. The chain recombines TRBV20-1 with TRBJ2-7, with 7 bases lining up with TRBD2. Germline lookup yields CDR1 DFQATT and CDR2 SNEGSKA (reference sequence). The V segment lost 1 base and the J segment 7 bases; nucleotides outside the gene matches: 13. CDR3 length: 15 amino acids. CDR3 bases: TGCAGTGCTAGAGGGGTGCCTAGCGGTTTATGGGAGCAGTACTTC. It yields the protein CSARGVPSGLWEQYF.

This clonotype was picked up a small number of times. The chain couples TRBV12-3 or TRBV12-4 to TRBJ1-1; 9 bases map to TRBD1. The CDR3 totals 16 residues. The V and J ends lost 6 bases and 0 bases, in that order; junction bases with no gene match: 8. Here the CDR3 DNA reads TGTGCCAGCAGCCCAAGGACAGGGGCCATGAACACTGAAGCTTTCTTT. Amino acid sequence: CASSPRTGAMNTEAFF.

The chain recombines TRBV28 with TRBJ1-2, with 10 bases that match TRBD1. V was clipped by 6 bases and J by 2 bases; unmatched bases: 9. This CDR3 spans 16 amino acids. The V gene's germline CDR1 is MDHEN and CDR2 SYDVKM. The CDR3 sequence: CASRPGQGIGNYGYTF. In DNA form, the CDR3 reads TGTGCCAGCAGACCGGGACAGGGGATCGGGAACTATGGCTACACCTTC.

Here the CDR3 DNA reads TGTGCCAGCAGTTCGGCCGGGACAGGGGCGAACGAGCAGTACTTC. This translates into CASSSAGTGANEQYF. The J gene is TRBJ2-7, the V gene TRBV6-5; 10 bases align to TRBD1. This CDR3 has 15 residues. J was trimmed by 5 bases and V by 4 bases; bases with no gene match: 8. Germline V gives CDR1 MNHEY, CDR2 SVGAGI.

In this sample, this clonotype turned up a few times. The gene calls are TRBV7-2 and TRBJ1-6, with D uncertain. V dropped 3 bases and J dropped 9 bases, with 9 bases sitting between them. The CDR3 is 13 residues long. Germline V CDR1 and CDR2: SGHTA, FQGNSA. CDR3 sequence reads: CASSFRALSPLHF. Written as DNA, the CDR3 is TGTGCCAGCAGCTTCCGGGCCCTTTCACCCCTCCACTTT.

This clonotype was picked up many times. The chain combines TRBV12-3 or TRBV12-4 with TRBJ1-1; D gene unclear. Trimming stripped 6 bases from V and 0 bases from J, with 8 bases between. The CDR3 consists of 13 residues. This CDR3 reads CASRGQVNTEAFF. The CDR3 DNA sequence: TGTGCCAGCAGGGGTCAGGTGAACACTGAAGCTTTCTTT.

The V and J genes are TRBV2 and TRBJ2-1; 13 bases match TRBD2. J lost 1 base, V lost 5 bases, and 5 bases had no gene match. The germline gives CDR1 SNHLY, CDR2 FYNNEI. The CDR3 totals 17 residues. As DNA, the CDR3 is TGTGCCAGCAGTCGGACTAGCGGGGGCCTTTCCTACAATGAGCAGTTCTTC. Encoded protein: CASSRTSGGLSYNEQFF.

This clonotype was seen at least ten times. The chain links TRBV6-2 or TRBV6-3 to TRBJ2-1; TRBD2 matches 12 bases. V dropped 6 bases and J dropped 6; count of bases not matched to a gene: 12. The CDR3 runs to 17 residues. Germline V gives CDR1 MNHEY, CDR2 SVGEGT. The chain's CDR3 is CASRTSRLAGEVNEQFF. In DNA form, the CDR3 reads TGTGCCAGCAGAACGAGTAGACTAGCGGGAGAAGTCAATGAGCAGTTCTTC.

The gene calls are TRBV7-1 and TRBJ2-1; 9 bases align to TRBD1. TRBV7-1 is labeled an ORF, and its function is uncertain. The CDR3 is made up of 15 amino acids. J lost 4 bases, V lost 5 bases, and 6 bases had no gene match. The CDR3 region has the DNA TGTGCCAGCAGCGCCCGAGGGACAGGGTACAATGAGCAGTTCTTC. Translated: CASSARGTGYNEQFF.

This clonotype turned up a few times. The rearrangement links TRBV20-1 to TRBJ2-2, with D perhaps matching TRBD1 or TRBD2 (5 bases each). CDR1 DFQATT and CDR2 SNEGSKA come from the germline V gene (reference sequence). The CDR3 has 14 amino acids. V was pared by 4 bases and J by 6 bases, with 15 bases between. CDR3 region: CSAIQGPGAGELFF. CDR3 bases: TGCAGTGCTATTCAGGGACCTGGGGCCGGGGAGCTGTTTTTT.

The gene calls are TRBV12-3 or TRBV12-4 and TRBJ1-5; D gene unclear. The length of the CDR3 is 12 residues. V was pared by 2 bases and J by 10 bases, with 9 bases between. In nucleotides, the CDR3 is TGTGCCAGCAGTTTAAGGGTGGGCCCCCAGCATTTT. Translating gives CASSLRVGPQHF.

This clonotype showed up just a few times. The chain links TRBV4-2 to TRBJ1-2; 9 bases are shared with TRBD1. V trimming: 1 base; J trimming: 8 bases; junction bases outside the gene matches: 8. CDR1 is LGHNA and CDR2 is YNFKEQ in the germline V gene. The CDR3 contains 15 residues. CDR3 DNA sequence: TGTGCCAGCAGCCAAGCCCGAACAGGGGGCATCGGCTACACCTTC. It specifies CASSQARTGGIGYTF.

This clonotype was seen more than once but under ten times. V and J are TRBV11-2 and TRBJ2-1; 8 bases line up with TRBD2. V was clipped by 3 bases and J by 8 bases; unmatched bases: 9. Per the germline V gene, CDR1 is SGHAT and CDR2 is FQNNGV. This CDR3 is built from 15 residues. The CDR3 protein is CASSLGRGGLYEQFF. DNA for the CDR3: TGTGCCAGCAGCTTGGGACGGGGGGGCTTGTATGAGCAGTTCTTC.

This clonotype was found a few times. The chain is built from TRBV18 and TRBJ2-2; no definite D call. V shed 0 bases and J shed 3 bases, with 8 bases lying between them. Germline assignment: CDR1 KGHSH and CDR2 LQKENI. The CDR3 is 15 amino acids. The CDR3 spells CASSPPNGDTGELFF. In DNA form, the CDR3 reads TGTGCCAGCTCACCACCGAACGGCGACACCGGGGAGCTGTTTTTT. The whole variable domain, filled in from reference TRBV18 and TRBJ2-2, reads NAGVMQNPRHLVRRRGQEARLRCSPMKGHSHVYWYRQLPEEGLKFMVYLQKENIIDESGMPKERFSAEFPKEGPSILRIQQVVRGDSAAYFCASSPPNGDTGELFFGEGSRLTVL.

The CDR3, as DNA: TGTGCCAGCAGTGAAGCAGGGGTCCAGTTCTTC. Translated, it gives CASSEAGVQFF. The V call is TRBV2, the J call TRBJ2-1, with a weak D call TRBD1 (5 bases). The CDR3 length is 11 residues. Germline CDR1 SNHLY, CDR2 FYNNEI. Trimming removed 0 bases from V and 13 bases from J, with 7 bases in between. The full variable domain, in which reference TRBV2 and TRBJ2-1 provide the parts outside the CDR3, is EPEVTQTPSHQVTQMGQEVILRCVPISNHLYFYWYRQILGQKVEFLVSFYNNEISEKSEIFDDQFSVERPDGSNFTLKIRSTKLEDSAMYFCASSEAGVQFFGPGTRLTVL.

The chain carries TRBV10-3 and TRBJ2-7; TRBD1 is a possible D gene (6 bases). The CDR3 is 13 residues long. Germline CDR1 reads ENHRY; CDR2 reads SYGVKD. V gave up 10 bases and J gave up 2 bases, with 15 bases separating them. In DNA form, the CDR3 reads TGTGCCACCTCCGGGACAACCCCCTACGAGCAGTACTTC. Its translation is CATSGTTPYEQYF.